The 10 T cell receptor beta chains given below trace back to one sample, sequenced in a study of blood T cell repertoires in COVID-19. Clones were sequenced by immunoSEQ multiplex PCR, and TCRdb holds only the in-frame ones, with some missing. This table holds roughly 300,000 clones, 80% to 90% found once. Sequencing used peripheral blood. The receptors shown here come from a woman between 50 and 59 years old who had recovered from COVID-19.

The gene calls are TRBV14 and TRBJ2-2; no reliable D call. The CDR3 contains 14 residues. The germline gives CDR1 SGHDN, CDR2 FVKESK. Trimming shortened V by 2 bases and J by 6 bases, and 10 bases separated the two germline ends. This chain's CDR3 is CASSQTRVPGELFF. DNA of the CDR3: TGTGCCAGCAGCCAAACGCGTGTGCCCGGGGAGCTGTTTTTT. The full variable domain, rest sourced from reference TRBV14 and TRBJ2-2, is EAGVTQFPSHSVIEKGQTVTLRCDPISGHDNLYWYRRVMGKEIKFLLHFVKESKQDESGMPNNRFLAERTGGTYSTLKVQPAELEDSGVYFCASSQTRVPGELFFGEGSRLTVL.

The chain uses TRBV28 and TRBJ2-7; TRBD1 might be the D (5 bases). With 5 bases removed from V and 6 bases from J, the gap between germline ends came to 23 bases. Germline loops: CDR1 MDHEN, CDR2 SYDVKM. CDR3 length: 16 residues. CDR3 sequence (DNA): TGTGCCAGCAGTATCCCAGGGCAACGAAGTGACTCCGAGCAGTACTTC. Protein: CASSIPGQRSDSEQYF.

The chain links TRBV28 to TRBJ2-7, with 11 nucleotides matching TRBD1. J was trimmed by 6 bases and V by 5 bases; bases with no gene match: 3. Germline loops: CDR1 MDHEN, CDR2 SYDVKM. The CDR3 has 13 residues. As DNA, the CDR3 is TGTGCCAGCAGTAAGGGGACAGGGGGCGAGCAGTACTTC. It specifies CASSKGTGGEQYF.

The chain has TRBV15 and TRBJ2-7, with 8 bases that match TRBD1. J lost 2 bases, V lost 3 bases, and 3 bases had no gene match. Germline V gives CDR1 LNHNV, CDR2 YYDKDF (reference sequence). The length of the CDR3 is 14 residues. This chain's CDR3 is CATSSDRGAYEQYF. DNA of the CDR3: TGTGCCACCAGCAGCGACAGGGGTGCCTACGAGCAGTACTTC. The whole variable domain, filled in from reference TRBV15 and TRBJ2-7, reads DAMVIQNPRYQVTQFGKPVTLSCSQTLNHNVMYWYQQKSSQAPKLLFHYYDKDFNNEADTPDNFQSRRPNTSFCFLDIRSPGLGDTAMYLCATSSDRGAYEQYFGPGTRLTVT.

V is TRBV30 and J is TRBJ1-2; D might be TRBD1 (6 bases). V was trimmed by 5 bases and J by 5 bases, leaving 9 bases between them. The CDR3 length is 11 residues. The germline V gene has CDR1 GTSNPN and CDR2 SVGIG (reference sequence). The CDR3 DNA reads TGTGCCTGGGGGACAACTTATGGCTACACCTTC. This gives the protein CAWGTTYGYTF.

The CDR3 here is CASSMDRGNQPQHF. Written as DNA, the CDR3 is TGTGCCAGTAGTATGGACAGGGGCAATCAGCCCCAGCATTTT. The V gene is TRBV19, the J gene TRBJ1-5; 8 bases are a match to TRBD1. Germline values: CDR1 LNHDA, CDR2 SQIVND (reference sequence). V lost 3 bases, J lost 2 bases, and 0 bases stayed unmatched. The CDR3 is made up of 14 amino acids.

V and J are TRBV7-2 and TRBJ1-1, with 7 positions matching TRBD1. In germline, CDR1 is SGHTA, CDR2 FQGNSA. The CDR3 covers 14 residues. Unmatched junction bases numbered 10, after V lost 5 bases and J lost 7 bases. The CDR3 coding sequence is TGTGCCAGCAGCCTTCCGGGACAGAAGCTTGAAGCTTTCTTT. It is translated as CASSLPGQKLEAFF.

The CDR3 sequence: CASSPLTSAEQYF. The CDR3 DNA is TGTGCCAGCAGTCCCCTGACTAGCGCCGAGCAGTACTTC. The J gene is TRBJ2-7, the V gene TRBV28, with TRBD2 identical over 8 bases. V gave up 5 bases and J gave up 6 bases; unmatched junction bases: 6. The CDR3 totals 13 residues. The germline CDR1 and CDR2 sequences are MDHEN and SYDVKM.

The chain has TRBV7-9 and TRBJ2-3; 8 bases fit TRBD1. This CDR3 is 16 amino acids long. V lost 5 bases, J lost 5 bases, and 12 bases stayed unmatched. CDR1 and CDR2 from the germline V gene are SEHNR and FQNEAQ (reference sequence). CDR3 in amino acids: CASSPRQGTRGDTQYF. CDR3 DNA sequence: TGTGCCAGCAGCCCCAGACAGGGGACCCGGGGAGATACGCAGTATTTT. The full variable domain, with the rest looked up from reference TRBV7-9 and TRBJ2-3, is DTGVSQNPRHKITKRGQNVTFRCDPISEHNRLYWYRQTLGQGPEFLTYFQNEAQLEKSRLLSDRFSAERPKGSFSTLEIQRTEQGDSAMYLCASSPRQGTRGDTQYFGPGTRLTVL.

V usage is TRBV25-1 and J usage is TRBJ1-1; possibly TRBD1 for D (6 bases). With 6 bases removed from V and 1 base from J, the gap between germline ends came to 15 bases. The CDR3 is made up of 15 amino acids. The V gene's germline CDR1 is MGHDK and CDR2 SYGVNS. CDR3 coding DNA: TGTGCCAGCAGCCCAGGGGCCCCGAAGAACACTGAAGCTTTCTTT. It yields the protein CASSPGAPKNTEAFF. Supplemented by reference TRBV25-1 and TRBJ1-1, the full variable domain reads EADIYQTPRYLVIGTGKKITLECSQTMGHDKMYWYQQDPGMELHLIHYSYGVNSTEKGDLSSESTVSRIRTEHFPLTLESARPSHTSQYLCASSPGAPKNTEAFFGQGTRLTVV.